Below, 23 T cell receptor beta chains from the same sample are listed, as sequenced in a study of shared clonotypes between healthy human individuals. Sequenced by immunoSEQ multiplex PCR; TCRdb stores in-frame clones only, minus some. The table includes some 2 million clones, just under 95% detected once. Positive CCR7 selection of CD45RO-negative cells yielded the naive CD8 cells, and terminally differentiated effector memory CD45RA+ cells were excluded. Specimen: naive CD8+ T cells sorted from blood. All receptors derive from a man younger than 30 in good health.

This chain links TRBV6-5 with TRBJ2-3; D remains ambiguous. This CDR3 spans 14 amino acids. Per the germline V gene, CDR1 is MNHEY and CDR2 is SVGAGI. V lost 6 bases to trimming and J lost 6 bases, with 16 bases between them. The CDR3 region has the DNA TGTGCCAGCAGCTTATCCCATTTGACGGATACGCAGTATTTT. It encodes CASSLSHLTDTQYF.

This clone was seen once. Other DNA sequences in the sample encode the same CDR3. V is TRBV9 and J is TRBJ2-7; D could derive from TRBD1 or TRBD2 (6 bases each). V dropped 4 bases and J dropped 4 bases, with 12 bases sitting between them. The CDR3 length is 13 residues. Germline CDR1 reads SGDLS; CDR2 reads YYNGEE. The CDR3 region is CASSPEGGYEQYF. The CDR3 DNA follows: TGTGCCAGCAGCCCCGAAGGGGGGTACGAGCAGTACTTC.

The chain couples TRBV6-1 to TRBJ2-7, with 7 bases matching TRBD1. The CDR3 has 13 amino acids. The V and J ends lost 5 bases and 4 bases, in that order; junction bases with no gene match: 5. Germline V gene data show CDR1 as MNHNS and CDR2 as SASEGT. CDR3 protein: CASSMGQRYEQYF. Here the CDR3 DNA reads TGTGCCAGCAGTATGGGACAGCGATACGAGCAGTACTTC.

Notes on this clone: In the same sample, other DNA sequences code for this CDR3. The chain has TRBV27 and TRBJ2-1, with D maybe TRBD1 (5 bases). Germline V gene lookup returns CDR1 MNHEY and CDR2 SMNVEV (reference sequence). The CDR3 runs to 14 residues. The V gene lost 0 bases and the J gene lost 3 bases, with 6 bases spanning the gap. CDR3 residues: CASSLSGLYNEQFF. CDR3 in DNA: TGTGCCAGCAGTTTATCGGGGCTCTACAATGAGCAGTTCTTC.

V gene TRBV27 combines with J gene TRBJ2-3; no firm D call. Trimming cost V 0 bases and J 5 bases, with 6 bases left between them. This CDR3 is built from 13 residues. The germline V gene has CDR1 MNHEY and CDR2 SMNVEV (reference sequence). CDR3 loop: CASSLSPIDTQYF. The CDR3 nucleotides read TGTGCCAGCAGTTTATCACCGATAGATACGCAGTATTTT.

This sequence joins TRBV4-3 and TRBJ2-1; no reliable D call. This CDR3 has 14 amino acids. The germline V gene has CDR1 LGHNA and CDR2 YSLEER. Trimming stripped 0 bases from V and 8 bases from J, with 11 bases between. CDR3 sequence reads: CASSQDPAIDEQFF. DNA for the CDR3: TGCGCCAGCAGCCAAGATCCAGCTATCGATGAGCAGTTCTTC.

In the case of this clone: An end of the junction differs from the germline gene, which may be a read error. In nucleotides, the CDR3 is TGTGCTAGCAGCTTAGCCCCGGCTAGCGGGGGGTACACAGATACGCAGTATTTT. This sequence encodes CASSLAPASGGYTDTQYF. V usage is TRBV7-7 and J usage is TRBJ2-3; 11 bases are shared with TRBD2. The germline V gene has CDR1 SSHAT and CDR2 FNYEAQ (reference sequence). This CDR3 region has 18 residues.

The chain recombines TRBV30 with TRBJ1-2; no firm D call. Germline values: CDR1 GTSNPN, CDR2 SVGIG (reference sequence). Trimming stripped 0 bases from V and 6 bases from J, with 11 bases between. The CDR3 contains 13 residues. The CDR3 sequence: CAWSVGLFDGYTF. The CDR3 DNA is TGTGCCTGGAGTGTAGGGCTTTTCGATGGCTACACCTTC.

On this clone itself: Other DNA sequences in the sample encode the same CDR3. The CDR3 region has the DNA TGTGCCAGCAGCTTAGAGGCTGAAGCTTTCTTT. Protein: CASSLEAEAFF. The chain carries TRBV7-9 and TRBJ1-1; no firm D call. Trimming took off 1 base at V and 6 bases at J, with 3 bases between the two ends. The germline V gene has CDR1 SEHNR and CDR2 FQNEAQ (reference sequence). This CDR3 is built from 11 residues. Variable domain in full (rest from reference TRBV7-9 and TRBJ1-1): DTGVSQNPRHKITKRGQNVTFRCDPISEHNRLYWYRQTLGQGPEFLTYFQNEAQLEKSRLLSDRFSAERPKGSFSTLEIQRTEQGDSAMYLCASSLEAEAFFGQGTRLTVV.

The rearrangement links TRBV4-2 to TRBJ2-5; 7 bases line up with TRBD2. The V segment lost 2 bases and the J segment 7 bases; nucleotides outside the gene matches: 7. This CDR3 is built from 14 residues. Germline CDR1 and CDR2: LGHNA and YNFKEQ. CDR3 region: CASSQSLAEWTQYF. The DNA of the CDR3 is TGTGCCAGCAGCCAATCTCTAGCGGAATGGACCCAGTACTTC.

In the case of this clone: The identical CDR3 is also encoded by other nucleotide sequences in the sample. This chain joins TRBV9 and TRBJ2-2; D unclear. The V end was cut by 1 base, the J end by 5 bases, with 6 bases between. The CDR3 totals 13 residues. The germline V gene has CDR1 SGDLS and CDR2 YYNGEE. The CDR3: CASSVRGTGELFF. CDR3 bases: TGTGCCAGCAGCGTACGCGGAACCGGGGAGCTGTTTTTT.

DNA for the CDR3: TGTGCCTGGCGGGGTAGCATAGGTCCAGATACGCAGTATTTT. It encodes CAWRGSIGPDTQYF. The chain recombines TRBV30 with TRBJ2-3, with a tentative D call TRBD2 (5 bases). This CDR3 is built from 14 residues. With 5 bases removed from V and 4 bases from J, the gap between germline ends came to 16 bases. The germline gives CDR1 GTSNPN, CDR2 SVGIG (reference sequence).

This clone is a singleton in its sample. The V call is TRBV2, the J call TRBJ1-2; 9 positions match TRBD1. The length of the CDR3 is 12 residues. J was trimmed by 7 bases and V by 7 bases; bases with no gene match: 4. Germline CDR1 reads SNHLY; CDR2 reads FYNNEI. For the CDR3, the DNA is TGTGCCAGCAAGGACAGGGGAGTTGGCTACACCTTC. Amino acids: CASKDRGVGYTF.

The chain carries TRBV7-9 and TRBJ1-4; D uncertain. The V end lost 8 bases, the J end lost 6 bases, and 7 bases lay between the germline ends. Germline V CDR1 and CDR2: SEHNR, FQNEAQ (reference sequence). CDR3 size: 11 residues. The CDR3 loop is CASGKDEKLFF. CDR3 DNA: TGTGCCAGCGGGAAGGATGAAAAACTGTTTTTT.

The chain has TRBV6-5 and TRBJ1-5; D is perhaps TRBD1 (6 bases). The V gene lost 7 bases and the J gene lost 6 bases, with 16 bases spanning the gap. This CDR3 region has 14 residues. Germline V gene data show CDR1 as MNHEY and CDR2 as SVGAGI. The CDR3 DNA sequence: TGTGCCAGCACCGATGGACAGTCAATTCAGCCCCAGCATTTT. Translation gives CASTDGQSIQPQHF.

The chain employs TRBV4-1 and TRBJ2-3; 8 bases agree with TRBD2. The CDR3 loop spans 18 amino acids. CDR1 and CDR2 (germline): MGHRA, YSYEKL. The V and J ends lost 0 bases and 5 bases, in that order; junction bases with no gene match: 13. The CDR3 DNA sequence: TGCGCCAGCAGCCAAGATCGGGGAAGCGGGAGAATGGGAGATACGCAGTATTTT. This codes for CASSQDRGSGRMGDTQYF.

The chain couples TRBV7-9 to TRBJ1-4; D perhaps matches TRBD1 (6 bases). Trimming took off 5 bases at V and 7 bases at J, with 20 bases between the two ends. This CDR3 region has 16 residues. Per the germline V gene, CDR1 is SEHNR and CDR2 is FQNEAQ (reference sequence). This CDR3 reads CASSPPSTGAREKLFF. The CDR3 bases are TGTGCCAGCAGCCCCCCTTCGACAGGTGCGCGTGAAAAACTGTTTTTT.

The J gene is TRBJ2-7, the V gene TRBV27; tentatively, D is TRBD1 (5 bases). There are 15 residues in the CDR3. The V gene's germline CDR1 is MNHEY and CDR2 SMNVEV (reference sequence). V gave up 5 bases and J gave up 0 bases, with 14 bases separating them. The CDR3 reads CASSTPATGSYEQYF. CDR3 bases: TGTGCCAGCAGTACCCCGGCAACAGGCTCCTACGAGCAGTACTTC.

The chain carries TRBV4-2 and TRBJ1-1, with 11 positions matching TRBD1. Germline V lookup: CDR1 LGHNA, CDR2 YNFKEQ. The trim removed 5 bases at V and 5 bases at J, leaving 4 bases unmatched. The CDR3 has 14 amino acids. The CDR3 DNA follows: TGTGCCAGCAGCTTGGACAGGGGGCTTACTGAAGCTTTCTTT. Protein product: CASSLDRGLTEAFF.

The genes are TRBV5-4 and TRBJ2-7; unclear D gene. V was shortened by 2 bases and J by 2 bases, with 8 bases between the two germline ends. CDR3 length equals 13 residues. Germline CDR1 and CDR2: SGHNT and YYREEE (reference sequence). The DNA of the CDR3 is TGTGCCAGCAGCTTCATGGGGACCTACGAGCAGTACTTC. Its translation: CASSFMGTYEQYF.

The gene calls are TRBV6-5 and TRBJ1-1; 7 bases line up with TRBD1. This CDR3 region has 14 residues. The junction had 10 bases not matched to a gene; V was cut back by 6 bases and J by 6 bases. Germline V gene data show CDR1 as MNHEY and CDR2 as SVGAGI. The CDR3 region has the DNA TGTGCCAGCAGCCAAACCAGGGGGGTCGCTGAAGCTTTCTTT. It codes for CASSQTRGVAEAFF.

The V call is TRBV2, the J call TRBJ2-7; 11 nucleotides agree with TRBD1. Trimming at V came to 6 bases and at J to 4 bases, leaving 8 bases not matched to a gene. This CDR3 spans 15 amino acids. Germline CDR1 and CDR2: SNHLY and FYNNEI. CDR3 nucleotides: TGTGCCAGCAGACACGGACAGGGGGCAAGTTACGAGCAGTACTTC. Translating it yields CASRHGQGASYEQYF.

The chain links TRBV4-1 to TRBJ2-7; 10 bases are shared with TRBD2. V dropped 0 bases and J dropped 2; count of bases not matched to a gene: 10. The V gene's germline CDR1 is MGHRA and CDR2 YSYEKL. CDR3 length equals 18 residues. The CDR3 DNA is TGCGCCAGCAGCCAAGATTCAGCGGGAGGGTGGGGTACCTACGAGCAGTACTTC. Protein: CASSQDSAGGWGTYEQYF.